These T cell receptor beta chains were read from a single sample in a study of identical twins. A single record per CDR3 protein comes from TCRdb applying MiXCR to the 5' RACE reads. The sample has approximately 500,000 distinct CDR3 sequences; 15% are singletons. The sample also formed part of further work on yellow fever vaccine responses in identical twins.

The sample taken for sequencing was CD4+ T cells sorted from blood. The receptors come from a woman between 18 and 30 years old in good health. The CDR3 runs from the conserved cysteine through the conserved F or W. The D gene is left open where the match is weak. Where a row states a size, it is once, few, many or the class of an expanded clone; other rows omit it.

TRBJ1-1,-,-,TRBV28,TGTGCCAGCACCGGGCGCGGGGAGTACCAAGAAGCTTTCTTT,CASTGRGEYQEAFF
TRBJ1-1,few,-,TRBV4-1,TGCGCCAGCAGCCAATATGACCGGAACACTGAAGCTTTCTTT,CASSQYDRNTEAFF
TRBJ2-1,few,TRBD2,TRBV10-2,TGCGCCAGCAGGAGGGGCGGGAGGGAGTACAATGAGCAGTTCTTC,CASRRGGREYNEQFF
TRBJ2-7,-,TRBD1,TRBV7-2,TGTGCCAGCAGCTCAATGCAGGGGGCTAGTTACGAGCAGTACTTC,CASSSMQGASYEQYF
TRBJ1-4,few,TRBD1,TRBV2,TGTGCCAGCAGTGTTGGGCAGGGGGCAAAGGAAAAACTGTTTTTT,CASSVGQGAKEKLFF
TRBJ2-3,-,-,TRBV5-6,TGTGCCAGCAGCTTGGGAGCGGAACCTTTCACAGATACGCAGTATTTT,CASSLGAEPFTDTQYF
TRBJ2-7,once,TRBD2,TRBV11-1,TGTGCCAGCAGCTTAGCGCGTTTGCGGGAGGGCCTTGGGTTCAACGAGCAGTACTTC,CASSLARLREGLGFNEQYF
TRBJ2-1,-,-,TRBV7-2,TGTGCCAGCAGCCCCACCCGTAATGAGCAGTTCTTC,CASSPTRNEQFF
TRBJ1-1,-,-,TRBV4-1,TGCGCCAGCAGCCAAGAGTGGTTAGCTGAAGCTTTCTTT,CASSQEWLAEAFF
TRBJ2-1,-,-,TRBV4-2,TGTGCCAGCAGCCAAGGGACTACATACAATGAGCAGTTCTTC,CASSQGTTYNEQFF
TRBJ2-1,few,-,TRBV9,TGTGCCAGCAGCGTAGGGGGGACGCAGTTCTTC,CASSVGGTQFF
TRBJ2-7,-,TRBD2,TRBV7-8,TGTGCCAGCAGCTTGGAAGCGGGAGGGTCCTTCGACTCCTACGAGCAGTACTTC,CASSLEAGGSFDSYEQYF
TRBJ2-1,-,TRBD1,TRBV18,TGTGCCAGCTCACCATCCCAGGGGGCGTTATTGGGTGAGCAGTTCTTC,CASSPSQGALLGEQFF
TRBJ1-1,-,TRBD1,TRBV20-1,TGCAGTGCCAGATGGGACAGGGGGCTAATGAACACTGAAGCTTTCTTT,CSARWDRGLMNTEAFF
TRBJ2-5,-,-,TRBV5-1,TGCGCCAGCAGCACGGGACTCCGGTACGAGACCCAGTACTTC,CASSTGLRYETQYF
TRBJ2-1,few,-,TRBV2,TGTGCCAGCAGTGAATTAGAGGGTTCCGGGGATACCTACAATGAGCAGTTCTTC,CASSELEGSGDTYNEQFF
TRBJ2-1,-,-,TRBV2,TGTGCCAGCACTGCTACCGGACTTCCCAATGAGCAGTTCTTC,CASTATGLPNEQFF
TRBJ2-1,-,-,TRBV29-1,TGCAGCGTTGAGGATCGGAGCCCCGGCTCCTACAATGAGCAGTTCTTC,CSVEDRSPGSYNEQFF
TRBJ1-4,-,TRBD1,TRBV5-1,TGCGCCAGCAGCATAACCGTGGGACAGGGATCCGGAAAACTGTTTTTT,CASSITVGQGSGKLFF
TRBJ1-2,many,-,TRBV7-8,TGTGCCAGCAGCTTCCGGGCGACCTATGGCTACACCTTC,CASSFRATYGYTF
TRBJ2-1,few,-,TRBV12-3/TRBV12-4,TGTGCCAGCAGCTACAGGGTCGGGCCGAACAATGAGCAGTTCTTC,CASSYRVGPNNEQFF
TRBJ2-5,-,TRBD2,TRBV7-9,TGTGCCAGCAGCTTGGGAGCGGGAGAGGTTTGGGAGACCCAGTACTTC,CASSLGAGEVWETQYF
TRBJ2-1,-,-,TRBV24-1,TGTGCCACCAGTGATTTTTCCGGTCATGAGCAGTTCTTC,CATSDFSGHEQFF
TRBJ1-2,few,TRBD1,TRBV29-1,TGCAGCGTTCAGGGGGCAAGGAGCTATGGCTACACCTTC,CSVQGARSYGYTF
TRBJ2-7,few,TRBD1,TRBV7-8,TGTGCCAGCAGCTTAGAAGCCCGAGACAGGGGGAACGAGCAGTACTTC,CASSLEARDRGNEQYF
TRBJ2-2,-,-,TRBV5-1,TGCGCCAGCAGCTTGATAGTAGGCCAGAACACCGGGGAGCTGTTTTTT,CASSLIVGQNTGELFF
TRBJ2-7,few,TRBD2,TRBV5-1,TGCGCCAGCAGCTTGGCTAGCGGGAGTAGTATCTACGAGCAGTACTTC,CASSLASGSSIYEQYF
TRBJ2-3,-,-,TRBV28,TGTGCCAGCAGTCTCAGATCAGATACGCAGTATTTT,CASSLRSDTQYF
TRBJ2-1,few,-,TRBV6-1,TGTGCCAGCAGTGCCGACCACGGCTCCTACAATGAGCAGTTCTTC,CASSADHGSYNEQFF
TRBJ2-2,few,-,TRBV12-3/TRBV12-4,TGTGCCAGCAGTGCGGGACAGACCGGGGAGCTGTTTTTT,CASSAGQTGELFF
TRBJ2-4,few,TRBD1,TRBV6-5,TGTGCCAGCAGTTACCCACAGGGGGCCAAAAACATTCAGTACTTC,CASSYPQGAKNIQYF
TRBJ1-4,-,-,TRBV20-1,TGCAGTGCTAGAGATCCGGGGAGGTATAGTGAAAAACTGTTTTTT,CSARDPGRYSEKLFF
TRBJ2-2,once,-,TRBV20-1,TGCAGTGCTAGTCCAGTTTACCCTAACACCGGGGAGCTGTTTTTT,CSASPVYPNTGELFF
TRBJ2-7,few,-,TRBV4-1,TGCGCCAGCAGGACCCCCGCCCGGAGAGGCTCCTACGAGCAGTACTTC,CASRTPARRGSYEQYF
TRBJ2-1,few,TRBD2,TRBV7-8,TGTGCCAGCAGCACGACTAGCGGGATCAATGAGCAGTTCTTC,CASSTTSGINEQFF
TRBJ2-6,few,-,TRBV2,TGTGCCAGCAGTGCCGAGGGAAGGGCTGGGGCCAACGTCCTGACTTTC,CASSAEGRAGANVLTF
TRBJ1-5,few,-,TRBV18,TGTGCCAGCTCACCATCGCAGGGGCTGAATCAGCCCCAGCATTTT,CASSPSQGLNQPQHF
TRBJ2-7,few,TRBD2,TRBV12-3/TRBV12-4,TGTGCCAGCAGCCGACTAGCGGGAGGGCCTAGGTCCTACGAGCAGTACTTC,CASSRLAGGPRSYEQYF
TRBJ1-4,many,-,TRBV20-1,TGCAGTGCTTTCCCCCCCGGGGATAATGAAAAACTGTTTTTT,CSAFPPGDNEKLFF
TRBJ2-1,once,-,TRBV15,TGTGCCACCAGCAGAGATCAAGTGGCCTCCAATGAGCAGTTCTTC,CATSRDQVASNEQFF
TRBJ2-2,many,TRBD1,TRBV5-1,TGCGCCAGCAGCGAACAGGGGACCGGGGAGCTGTTTTTT,CASSEQGTGELFF